The 21 T cell receptor beta chains given below trace back to one sample, sequenced in a study of blood T cell repertoires in COVID-19. Clones were sequenced by immunoSEQ multiplex PCR, and TCRdb holds only the in-frame ones, with some missing. The sample records approximately 99,000 clones, approximately 85% being singletons. Sequencing input: peripheral blood. Every receptor here comes from a human donor in a cohort sampled during active COVID-19.

The chain joins TRBV11-2 to TRBJ2-7; 9 nucleotides line up with TRBD1. The CDR3 has 14 residues. The ends lost 4 bases at V and 7 bases at J; junction bases unmatched: 8. CDR1 and CDR2 (germline): SGHAT, FQNNGV. The CDR3 DNA is TGTGCCAGCAGCTCCACGGACAGGGGATGGGAGCAGTACTTC. Amino acids: CASSSTDRGWEQYF.

The chain is built from TRBV19 and TRBJ2-7; 11 bases line up with TRBD1. The germline gives CDR1 LNHDA, CDR2 SQIVND (reference sequence). This CDR3 region has 14 residues. J gave up 2 bases and V 7 bases, and 4 bases lay outside the gene matches. In nucleotides, the CDR3 is TGTGCCAGTAAGGTGGACAGGGGGCCCTACGAGCAGTACTTC. Translation gives CASKVDRGPYEQYF.

A few counts support this clone. The CDR3 spells CATAADSRYGYTF. The DNA of the CDR3 is TGCGCCACCGCCGCCGACTCCCGCTATGGCTACACCTTC. The chain employs TRBV5-1 and TRBJ1-2; no reliable D call. This CDR3 contains 13 residues. Germline CDR1 and CDR2: SGHRS and YFSETQ. The V end was cut by 9 bases, the J end by 4 bases, with 16 bases between.

The chain uses TRBV10-1 and TRBJ1-6, with D unclear. Trimming left V 3 bases short and J 4 bases short, with 7 bases between. Germline CDR1 WNHNN, CDR2 SYGVQD (reference sequence). CDR3 size: 14 residues. The CDR3 nucleotides are TGCGCCAGCAGTGACACCGAGTATAATTCACCCCTCCACTTT. Protein: CASSDTEYNSPLHF.

The gene calls are TRBV4-1 and TRBJ2-1; TRBD2 matches 7 bases. Germline assignment: CDR1 MGHRA and CDR2 YSYEKL. V lost 0 bases and J lost 3; bases outside the gene matches: 8. This CDR3 is built from 17 residues. The CDR3 DNA sequence: TGCGCCAGCAGCCAAGACGATGGGGGAGGGCGCTACAATGAGCAGTTCTTC. Protein: CASSQDDGGGRYNEQFF.

The chain has TRBV6-5 and TRBJ1-2, with 7 nucleotides matching TRBD1. The CDR3 is made up of 15 amino acids. With 6 bases clipped from V and 3 bases from J, the junction kept 10 bases outside the gene matches. The V gene's germline CDR1 is MNHEY and CDR2 SVGAGI. CDR3 region: CASRRGQGNYYGYTF. CDR3 bases: TGTGCCAGCAGAAGGGGGCAGGGGAATTACTATGGCTACACCTTC.

The chain links TRBV6-2 or TRBV6-3 to TRBJ2-3, with TRBD2 matching over 11 bases. V was clipped by 6 bases and J by 0 bases; unmatched bases: 2. The CDR3 runs to 15 residues. Germline CDR1 reads MNHEY; CDR2 reads SVGEGT. The CDR3 DNA follows: TGTGCCAGCAGCCGACTAGCGGGGAGCACAGATACGCAGTATTTT. This sequence encodes CASSRLAGSTDTQYF.

The V call is TRBV27, the J call TRBJ2-7, with TRBD2 identical over 13 bases. Germline CDR1 reads MNHEY; CDR2 reads SMNVEV (reference sequence). Trimming cost V 4 bases and J 6 bases; bases outside gene matches: 9. The CDR3 spans 16 residues. For the CDR3, the DNA is TGTGCCAGCAGTTCCACGCGGACTAGCGGGAGAGGCGAGCAGTACTTC. Its translation: CASSSTRTSGRGEQYF.

The rearrangement uses TRBV19 and TRBJ2-3; 9 nucleotides align to TRBD1. The CDR3 is made up of 17 amino acids. J gave up 1 base and V 4 bases, and 9 bases lay outside the gene matches. Germline CDR1 and CDR2: LNHDA and SQIVND (reference sequence). CDR3 nucleotides: TGTGCCAGTAGTACGTACATTACAGGGGGCGGCACAGATACGCAGTATTTT. As protein: CASSTYITGGGTDTQYF.

CDR3 bases: TGTGCCAGCAGCTTAGGGGGCGGGGCCAGGAATGAGCAGTTCTTC. Its translation is CASSLGGGARNEQFF. The chain employs TRBV7-6 and TRBJ2-1, with TRBD2 as a possible D gene (6 bases). V gave up 1 base and J gave up 7 bases, with 14 bases separating them. CDR1 SGHVS and CDR2 FNYEAQ come from the germline V gene. There are 15 residues in the CDR3. Full variable domain (remainder filled in from reference TRBV7-6 and TRBJ2-1): GAGVSQSPRYKVTKRGQDVALRCDPISGHVSLYWYRQALGQGPEFLTYFNYEAQQDKSGLPNDRFSAERPEGSISTLTIQRTEQRDSAMYRCASSLGGGARNEQFFGPGTRLTVL.

The rearrangement links TRBV11-3 to TRBJ2-5, with TRBD2 matching 8 bases. The V and J ends lost 5 bases and 6 bases, in that order; junction bases with no gene match: 14. Germline CDR1 reads SGHNT; CDR2 reads YENEEA. The CDR3 totals 16 residues. CDR3 sequence: CASSLLPRRGVKTQYF. The CDR3, as DNA: TGTGCCAGCAGCCTCCTGCCTCGGCGGGGGGTGAAGACCCAGTACTTC.

This chain connects TRBV10-1 to TRBJ2-5; TRBD1 agrees at 11 bases. This CDR3 comprises 17 residues. Germline values: CDR1 WNHNN, CDR2 SYGVQD (reference sequence). The J segment lost 2 bases and the V segment lost 3 bases, leaving 8 bases of the junction unmatched. The CDR3 loop reads CASSDPGTGGEQETQYF. CDR3 nucleotides: TGCGCCAGCAGTGACCCCGGGACAGGGGGTGAACAAGAGACCCAGTACTTC.

The rearrangement links TRBV7-2 to TRBJ2-5; TRBD1 aligns across 8 bases. CDR3 length: 15 amino acids. Germline loops: CDR1 SGHTA, CDR2 FQGNSA. J lost 5 bases, V lost 2 bases, and 7 bases had no gene match. The DNA of the CDR3 is TGTGCCAGCAGCTTACCCCGGACAGGGTGGGAGACCCAGTACTTC. Protein: CASSLPRTGWETQYF.

The chain recombines TRBV5-1 with TRBJ1-5; TRBD1 is a possible D gene (5 bases). This CDR3 is 14 amino acids long. V dropped 4 bases and J dropped 0 bases, with 8 bases sitting between them. Germline lookup yields CDR1 SGHRS and CDR2 YFSETQ. This chain's CDR3 is CASSQDSSNQPQHF. The CDR3 coding sequence is TGCGCCAGCAGCCAAGACAGTAGCAATCAGCCCCAGCATTTT.

V is TRBV5-1 and J is TRBJ1-2; 9 bases fit TRBD1. The length of the CDR3 is 15 residues. The V and J ends lost 4 bases and 7 bases, in that order; junction bases with no gene match: 11. Germline V gene data show CDR1 as SGHRS and CDR2 as YFSETQ. This CDR3 is CASSEGTGGAGGYTF. The CDR3 DNA reads TGCGCCAGCAGCGAGGGAACAGGGGGCGCAGGTGGCTACACCTTC.

V is TRBV5-1 and J is TRBJ1-1; D is perhaps TRBD1 (6 bases). This CDR3 has 15 residues. The V gene's germline CDR1 is SGHRS and CDR2 YFSETQ. Trimming pared 4 bases from V and 3 bases from J, leaving 16 bases between. CDR3: CASSLTTRGYTEAFF. CDR3 sequence (DNA): TGCGCCAGCAGCCTGACCACCAGGGGATACACTGAAGCTTTCTTT.

The rearrangement joins TRBV7-9 to TRBJ2-7; tentative D call: TRBD1 (5 bases). This CDR3 comprises 12 residues. The V end was cut by 10 bases, the J end by 3 bases, with 13 bases between. Germline assignment: CDR1 SEHNR and CDR2 FQNEAQ (reference sequence). In nucleotides, the CDR3 is TGTGCCACCCAAGCCCAGGGCTACGAGCAGTACTTC. As protein: CATQAQGYEQYF.

The chain links TRBV4-2 to TRBJ2-1; 8 bases match TRBD2. CDR1 and CDR2 (germline): LGHNA, YNFKEQ. J gave up 4 bases and V 0 bases, and 5 bases lay outside the gene matches. This CDR3 has 16 amino acids. CDR3 sequence: CASSQDVTGGYNEQFF. CDR3 in DNA: TGTGCCAGCAGCCAAGATGTAACGGGGGGGTACAATGAGCAGTTCTTC.

The rearrangement joins TRBV7-3 to TRBJ2-1, with D uncertain. The ends were cut back, 1 base at V and 7 bases at J, with 8 bases in the middle. Per germline, CDR1 SGHTA and CDR2 FQGTGA. There are 13 residues in the CDR3. CDR3 sequence reads: CASSLRAWNEQFF. Written as DNA, the CDR3 is TGTGCCAGCAGCTTAAGGGCATGGAATGAGCAGTTCTTC.

The genes are TRBV11-2 and TRBJ1-2, with TRBD1 identical over 11 bases. CDR1 and CDR2 from the germline V gene are SGHAT and FQNNGV. Germline trimming cut 3 bases from V and 4 bases from J; bases unmatched to any gene: 10. The CDR3 loop spans 17 amino acids. In nucleotides, the CDR3 is TGTGCCAGCAGCTTCGGGACAGGGGGGGGATTGGGCTATGGCTACACCTTC. It translates to CASSFGTGGGLGYGYTF.

The chain has TRBV7-6 and TRBJ2-1, with D perhaps matching TRBD1 (6 bases). Germline assignment: CDR1 SGHVS and CDR2 FNYEAQ. Trimming pared 2 bases from V and 7 bases from J, leaving 15 bases between. The CDR3 has 15 residues. The CDR3 nucleotides are TGTGCCAGCAGCTTATCTTGGGGGCTAGCAAATGAGCAGTTCTTC. Protein product: CASSLSWGLANEQFF. The variable domain in full, completed from reference TRBV7-6 and TRBJ2-1, reads GAGVSQSPRYKVTKRGQDVALRCDPISGHVSLYWYRQALGQGPEFLTYFNYEAQQDKSGLPNDRFSAERPEGSISTLTIQRTEQRDSAMYRCASSLSWGLANEQFFGPGTRLTVL.